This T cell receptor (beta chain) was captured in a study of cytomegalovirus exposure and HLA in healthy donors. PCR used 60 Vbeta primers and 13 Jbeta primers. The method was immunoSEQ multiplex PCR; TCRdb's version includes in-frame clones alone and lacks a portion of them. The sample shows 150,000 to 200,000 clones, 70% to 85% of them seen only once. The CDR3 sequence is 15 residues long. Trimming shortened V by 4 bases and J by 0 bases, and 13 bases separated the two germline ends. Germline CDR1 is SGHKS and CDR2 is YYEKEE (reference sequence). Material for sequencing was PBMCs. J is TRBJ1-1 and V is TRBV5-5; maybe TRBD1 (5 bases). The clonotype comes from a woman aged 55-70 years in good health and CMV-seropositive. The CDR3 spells CASSQTTVMNTEAFF. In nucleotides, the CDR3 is TGTGCCAGCAGCCAAACGACAGTCATGAACACTGAAGCTTTCTTT.